Listed here are 18 T cell receptor beta chains from one sample, sequenced in a study of T cell responses to AZD1222 COVID-19 vaccine. Assay used: immunoSEQ multiplex PCR; TCRdb lists only in-frame clones, some missing. The sample carries almost 50,000 clones, approximately 79% recorded once. The starting material was peripheral blood, obtained on day 0 of MenACWY control vaccination. The receptor source for this set is an adult in good health.

A word on this clone: Within the sample, other DNA sequences also encode this same CDR3. The genes are TRBV5-6 and TRBJ1-4; D gene unclear. The CDR3 runs to 13 residues. Looked up from germline, CDR1 is SGHDT and CDR2 is YYEEEE. V was trimmed by 0 bases and J by 5 bases, leaving 5 bases between them. The CDR3 loop reads CASSLGPNEKLFF. The CDR3 DNA is TGTGCCAGCAGCTTGGGGCCAAATGAAAAACTGTTTTTT.

This chain joins TRBV28 and TRBJ2-1, with 7 nucleotides matching TRBD1. The V segment lost 4 bases and the J segment 6 bases; nucleotides outside the gene matches: 3. Germline V lookup: CDR1 MDHEN, CDR2 SYDVKM. There are 13 residues in the CDR3. The CDR3 loop is CASSSHRGNEQFF. The CDR3 DNA sequence: TGTGCCAGCAGTTCTCACAGGGGCAATGAGCAGTTCTTC. Drawing the rest from reference TRBV28 and TRBJ2-1, the complete variable domain is DVKVTQSSRYLVKRTGEKVFLECVQDMDHENMFWYRQDPGLGLRLIYFSYDVKMKEKGDIPEGYSVSREKKERFSLILESASTNQTSMYLCASSSHRGNEQFFGPGTRLTVL.

This clone has just one count. The DNA of the CDR3 is TGTGCCAGCTCATCTCGCACCCCGTTTGAAGCTTTCTTT. It translates to CASSSRTPFEAFF. The chain uses TRBV18 and TRBJ1-1, with D unresolved. From germline, CDR1 is KGHSH and CDR2 LQKENI. This CDR3 comprises 13 residues. Trimming stripped 5 bases from V and 7 bases from J, with 14 bases between. Variable domain in full (rest from reference TRBV18 and TRBJ1-1): NAGVMQNPRHLVRRRGQEARLRCSPMKGHSHVYWYRQLPEEGLKFMVYLQKENIIDESGMPKERFSAEFPKEGPSILRIQQVVRGDSAAYFCASSSRTPFEAFFGQGTRLTVV.

The CDR3 DNA reads TGTGCCAGCAGCCTTTGGTCGGAGCCCCAGCATTTT. It is translated as CASSLWSEPQHF. V usage is TRBV11-2 and J usage is TRBJ1-5; D is unclear. Trimming took off 5 bases at V and 8 bases at J, with 10 bases between the two ends. The germline CDR1 and CDR2 sequences are SGHAT and FQNNGV. This CDR3 is 12 amino acids long.

The rearrangement uses TRBV5-1 and TRBJ1-1; the D gene is possibly TRBD1 (5 bases). The length of the CDR3 is 14 residues. Germline V gives CDR1 SGHRS, CDR2 YFSETQ. V lost 4 bases, J lost 2 bases, and 12 bases lay in between. The CDR3 DNA is TGCGCCAGCAGCAACGGGGGATTAAACACTGAAGCTTTCTTT. Its translation is CASSNGGLNTEAFF.

This chain uses TRBV25-1 with TRBJ2-7; 12 positions match TRBD2. The CDR3 spans 18 residues. CDR1 is MGHDK and CDR2 is SYGVNS in the germline V gene. With V trimmed by 1 base and J by 4 bases, 11 bases remained unmatched. CDR3 amino acids: CASSELSTSGGRAYEQYF. CDR3 coding DNA: TGTGCCAGCAGTGAATTAAGCACTAGCGGGGGGAGAGCTTACGAGCAGTACTTC.

In its sample, this clone is large (0.1 to 1%). V and J are TRBV28 and TRBJ1-5, with D unresolved. This CDR3 contains 15 residues. V was cut by 1 base and J by 4 bases, with 11 bases left in between. Germline CDR1 is MDHEN and CDR2 is SYDVKM. The CDR3 region is CASSLLSGRNQPQHF. As DNA, the CDR3 is TGTGCCAGCAGTTTATTAAGTGGCCGAAATCAGCCCCAGCATTTT.

Only one count was recorded for this clone. The chain carries TRBV3-1 (or the pseudogene TRBV3-2) and TRBJ2-1; either TRBD1 or TRBD2 may fit D (5 bases each). Germline V gene sequence: CDR1 LGHDT, CDR2 YNNKEL (reference sequence). V was trimmed by 3 bases and J by 8 bases, leaving 8 bases between them. The CDR3 sequence is 12 residues long. Written as DNA, the CDR3 is TGTGCCAGCAGCCAGTTGGGGGATGAGCAGTTCTTC. This encodes CASSQLGDEQFF.

This clone was seen once. The CDR3 sequence: CASSLLLDRGNEKLFF. The CDR3 nucleotides read TGTGCCAGCAGCTTATTGTTGGACAGGGGAAATGAAAAACTGTTTTTT. V gene TRBV5-5 combines with J gene TRBJ1-4, with TRBD1 identical over 9 bases. The CDR3 covers 16 residues. V lost 2 bases, J lost 5 bases, and 7 bases stayed unmatched. Germline-derived CDR1 and CDR2 are SGHKS and YYEKEE (reference sequence).

This clone was counted a single time. The chain joins TRBV19 to TRBJ2-5; TRBD2 aligns across 8 bases. Germline loops: CDR1 LNHDA, CDR2 SQIVND (reference sequence). Trimming cost V 4 bases and J 5 bases; bases outside gene matches: 3. The CDR3 loop spans 13 amino acids. CDR3 sequence reads: CASSRTSPETQYF. DNA of the CDR3: TGTGCCAGTAGTAGGACTAGCCCGGAGACCCAGTACTTC.

The rearrangement uses TRBV3-1 (or the pseudogene TRBV3-2) and TRBJ2-5; D ambiguous. CDR3 length equals 11 residues. V lost 0 bases and J 4 bases, leaving 0 bases between the germline ends. Germline values: CDR1 LGHDT, CDR2 YNNKEL (reference sequence). The CDR3 DNA sequence: TGTGCCAGCAGCCAAGAAGAGACCCAGTACTTC. It is translated as CASSQEETQYF.

This clone occurred once. The chain joins TRBV3-1 (or the pseudogene TRBV3-2) to TRBJ2-4, with D possibly matching TRBD2 (5 bases). The CDR3 contains 15 residues. V lost 4 bases to trimming and J lost 9 bases, with 19 bases between them. Germline V gene sequence: CDR1 LGHDT, CDR2 YNNKEL (reference sequence). CDR3 protein: CASSPNFNSGGIQYF. CDR3 sequence (DNA): TGTGCCAGCAGCCCCAACTTCAACAGTGGAGGCATTCAGTACTTC.

This clone was detected only once. The V and J genes are TRBV7-9 and TRBJ2-5, with 7 bases lining up with TRBD1. With V trimmed by 4 bases and J by 2 bases, 10 bases remained unmatched. The CDR3 has 16 amino acids. Germline V gives CDR1 SEHNR, CDR2 FQNEAQ (reference sequence). The CDR3 nucleotides read TGTGCCAGCAGCTCCCCCAAACCGGGACAGCAAGAGACCCAGTACTTC. Residues: CASSSPKPGQQETQYF.

The V call is TRBV5-8, the J call TRBJ1-2; 7 positions match TRBD1. The CDR3 length is 15 residues. The ends lost 4 bases at V and 4 bases at J; junction bases unmatched: 10. Germline-derived CDR1 and CDR2 are SGHTS and YDEGEE. The CDR3 DNA reads TGTGCCAGCAGCAATGTCGACAGGGATGGCTATGGCTACACCTTC. Its protein is CASSNVDRDGYGYTF.

The rearrangement joins TRBV5-5 to TRBJ1-5; possible D gene TRBD1, 6 bases. Germline V gene lookup returns CDR1 SGHKS and CDR2 YYEKEE (reference sequence). Deletions cut 5 bases from V and 0 bases from J, with 12 bases between. This CDR3 has 15 residues. CDR3 sequence: CASSRDTYSNQPQHF. The CDR3 DNA reads TGTGCCAGCAGTCGGGACACTTATAGCAATCAGCCCCAGCATTTT.

The gene calls are TRBV30 and TRBJ2-3; D is perhaps TRBD2 (6 bases). Germline loops: CDR1 GTSNPN, CDR2 SVGIG (reference sequence). Trimming left V 5 bases short and J 3 bases short, with 18 bases between. CDR3 size: 15 residues. The CDR3 reads CAWSPPGLDTDTQYF. Here the CDR3 DNA reads TGTGCCTGGTCCCCCCCGGGACTGGATACAGATACGCAGTATTTT.

The genes are TRBV19 and TRBJ1-5; D not certain. The V gene's germline CDR1 is LNHDA and CDR2 SQIVND (reference sequence). Trimming removed 7 bases at V and 4 bases at J, with 17 bases between. The CDR3 loop spans 15 amino acids. CDR3: CASTPEGIKNQPQHF. CDR3 nucleotides: TGTGCCAGTACACCAGAAGGGATAAAAAATCAGCCCCAGCATTTT. Full variable domain (outside the CDR3, taken from reference TRBV19 and TRBJ1-5): DGGITQSPKYLFRKEGQNVTLSCEQNLNHDAMYWYRQDPGQGLRLIYYSQIVNDFQKGDIAEGYSVSREKKESFPLTVTSAQKNPTAFYLCASTPEGIKNQPQHFGDGTRLSIL.

In its sample, this clone was seen a few times. V and J are TRBV12-5 and TRBJ1-1, with D perhaps TRBD1 (5 bases). Germline CDR1 reads LGHNT; CDR2 reads FRNRAP. This CDR3 region has 12 residues. The V end lost 6 bases, the J end lost 10 bases, and 15 bases lay between the germline ends. CDR3 nucleotides: TGTGCTAGTGGACCACTCACAGGTCCAGCTTTCTTT. Translated: CASGPLTGPAFF.